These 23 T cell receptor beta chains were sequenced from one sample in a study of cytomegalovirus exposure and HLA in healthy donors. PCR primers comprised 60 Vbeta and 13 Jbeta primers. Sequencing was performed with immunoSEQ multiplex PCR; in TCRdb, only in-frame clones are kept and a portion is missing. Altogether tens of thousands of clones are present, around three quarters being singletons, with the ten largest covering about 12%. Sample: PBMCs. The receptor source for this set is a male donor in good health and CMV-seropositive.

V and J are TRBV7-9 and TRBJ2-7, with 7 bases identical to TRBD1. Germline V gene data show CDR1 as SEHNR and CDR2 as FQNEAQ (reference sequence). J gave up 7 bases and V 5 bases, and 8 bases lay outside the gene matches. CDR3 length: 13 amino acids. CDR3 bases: TGTGCCAGCAGCAACGGGACAGCGGAAGAGCAGTACTTC. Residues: CASSNGTAEEQYF.

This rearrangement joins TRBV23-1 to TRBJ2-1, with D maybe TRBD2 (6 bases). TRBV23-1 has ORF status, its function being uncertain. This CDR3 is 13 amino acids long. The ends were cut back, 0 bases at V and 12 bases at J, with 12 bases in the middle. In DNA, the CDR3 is TGCGCCAGCAGTCAATCCATGGAGGGCGGGCAGTTCTTC. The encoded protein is CASSQSMEGGQFF.

The CDR3 nucleotides read TGTGCCAGCAGTCGGGACAGGGGTAATTCACCCCTCCACTTT. Its protein is CASSRDRGNSPLHF. The rearrangement uses TRBV28 and TRBJ1-6, with 10 bases fitting TRBD1. CDR3 length: 14 amino acids. J lost 6 bases, V lost 5 bases, and 1 base had no gene match. Per the germline V gene, CDR1 is MDHEN and CDR2 is SYDVKM.

The CDR3 region is CASSQGLAAVYEQYF. The CDR3, as DNA: TGTGCCAGCAGCCAAGGACTAGCGGCGGTCTACGAGCAGTACTTC. V gene TRBV7-6 combines with J gene TRBJ2-5, with 10 bases fitting TRBD2. The J call may be incorrect, as the DNA end agrees better with TRBJ2-7. Germline CDR1 reads SGHVS; CDR2 reads FNYEAQ. This CDR3 region has 15 residues.

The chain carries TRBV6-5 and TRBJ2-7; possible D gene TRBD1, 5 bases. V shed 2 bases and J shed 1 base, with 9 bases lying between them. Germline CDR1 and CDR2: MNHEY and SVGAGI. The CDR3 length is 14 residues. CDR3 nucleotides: TGTGCCAGCAGTTACAGGGGCGATTCCTACGAGCAGTACTTC. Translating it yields CASSYRGDSYEQYF.

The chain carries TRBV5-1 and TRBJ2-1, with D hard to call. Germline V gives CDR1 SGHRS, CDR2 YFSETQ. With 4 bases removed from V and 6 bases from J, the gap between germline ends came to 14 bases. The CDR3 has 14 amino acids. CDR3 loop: CASSELRQFNEQFF. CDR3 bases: TGCGCCAGCAGCGAGCTGCGGCAATTCAATGAGCAGTTCTTC. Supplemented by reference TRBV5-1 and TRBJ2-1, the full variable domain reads KAGVTQTPRYLIKTRGQQVTLSCSPISGHRSVSWYQQTPGQGLQFLFEYFSETQRNKGNFPGRFSGRQFSNSRSEMNVSTLELGDSALYLCASSELRQFNEQFFGPGTRLTVL.

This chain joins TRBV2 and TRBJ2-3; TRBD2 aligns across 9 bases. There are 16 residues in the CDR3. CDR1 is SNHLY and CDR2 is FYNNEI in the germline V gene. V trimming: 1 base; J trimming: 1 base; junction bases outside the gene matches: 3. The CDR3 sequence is CASSEVGGGGTDTQYF. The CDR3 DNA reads TGTGCCAGCAGTGAAGTAGGCGGGGGGGGCACAGATACGCAGTATTTT.

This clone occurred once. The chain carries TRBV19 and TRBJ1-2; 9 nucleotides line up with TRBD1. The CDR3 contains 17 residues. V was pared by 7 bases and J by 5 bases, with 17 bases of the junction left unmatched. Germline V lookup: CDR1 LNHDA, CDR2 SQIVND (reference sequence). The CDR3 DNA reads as TGTGCCAGTAATGATCCGGGACAGGGCCCCCTCCCTTATGGCTACACCTTC. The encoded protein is CASNDPGQGPLPYGYTF.

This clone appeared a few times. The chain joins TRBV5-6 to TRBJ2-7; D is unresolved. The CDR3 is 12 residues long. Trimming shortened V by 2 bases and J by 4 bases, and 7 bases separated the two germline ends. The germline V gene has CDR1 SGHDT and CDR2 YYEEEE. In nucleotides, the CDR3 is TGTGCCAGCAGCTTTTCTAGGTACGAGCAGTACTTC. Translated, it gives CASSFSRYEQYF.

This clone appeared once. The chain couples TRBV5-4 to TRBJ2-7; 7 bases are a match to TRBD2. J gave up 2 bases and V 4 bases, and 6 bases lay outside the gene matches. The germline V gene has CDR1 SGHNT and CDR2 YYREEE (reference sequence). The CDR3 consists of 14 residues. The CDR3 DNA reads TGTGCCAGCAGCATGAGAGGGAGGGCCTACGAGCAGTACTTC. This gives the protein CASSMRGRAYEQYF.

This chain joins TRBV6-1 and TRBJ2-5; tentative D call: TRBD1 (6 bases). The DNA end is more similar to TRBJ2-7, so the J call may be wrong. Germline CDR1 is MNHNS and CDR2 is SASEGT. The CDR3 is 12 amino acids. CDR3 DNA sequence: TGTGCCAGCAGTTGGACAGACTACGAGCAGTACTTC. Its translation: CASSWTDYEQYF.

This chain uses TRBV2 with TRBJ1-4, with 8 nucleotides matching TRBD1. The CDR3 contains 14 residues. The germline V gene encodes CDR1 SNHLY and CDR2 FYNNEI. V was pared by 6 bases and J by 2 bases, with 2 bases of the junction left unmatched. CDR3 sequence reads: CASRDRVTNEKLFF. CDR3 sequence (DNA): TGTGCCAGCAGGGACAGGGTTACTAATGAAAAACTGTTTTTT.

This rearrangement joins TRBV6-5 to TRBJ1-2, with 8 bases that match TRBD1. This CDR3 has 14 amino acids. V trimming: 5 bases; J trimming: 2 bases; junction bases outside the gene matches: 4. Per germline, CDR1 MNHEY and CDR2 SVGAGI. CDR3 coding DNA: TGTGCCAGCAGTGGCCGGGACAGGAACTATGGCTACACCTTC. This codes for CASSGRDRNYGYTF.

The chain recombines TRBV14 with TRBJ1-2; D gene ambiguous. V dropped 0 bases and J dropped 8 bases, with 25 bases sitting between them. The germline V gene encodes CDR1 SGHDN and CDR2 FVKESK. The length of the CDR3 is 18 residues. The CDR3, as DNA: TGTGCCAGCAGCCAAGATCCCCACCCCGGGAGGAAACTCGGCGGCTACACCTTC. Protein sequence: CASSQDPHPGRKLGGYTF.

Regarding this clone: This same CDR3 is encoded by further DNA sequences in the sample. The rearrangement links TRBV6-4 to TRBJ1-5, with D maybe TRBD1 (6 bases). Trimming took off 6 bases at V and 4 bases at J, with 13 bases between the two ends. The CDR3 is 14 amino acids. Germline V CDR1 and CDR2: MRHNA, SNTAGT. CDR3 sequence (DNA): TGTGCCAGCAGCGCAGAGGGGGGGAATCAGCCCCAGCATTTT. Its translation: CASSAEGGNQPQHF.

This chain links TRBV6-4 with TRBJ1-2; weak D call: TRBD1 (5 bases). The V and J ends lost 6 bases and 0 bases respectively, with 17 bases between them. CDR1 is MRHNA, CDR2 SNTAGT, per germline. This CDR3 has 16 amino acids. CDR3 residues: CASRTQVIETNYGYTF. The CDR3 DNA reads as TGTGCCAGCAGGACACAGGTAATAGAGACTAACTATGGCTACACCTTC.

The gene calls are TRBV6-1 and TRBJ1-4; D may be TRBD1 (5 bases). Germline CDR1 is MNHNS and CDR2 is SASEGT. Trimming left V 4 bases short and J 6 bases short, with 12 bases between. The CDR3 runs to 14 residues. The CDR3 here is CASSAEGRDEKLFF. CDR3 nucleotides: TGTGCCAGCAGTGCGGAGGGGAGGGATGAAAAACTGTTTTTT.

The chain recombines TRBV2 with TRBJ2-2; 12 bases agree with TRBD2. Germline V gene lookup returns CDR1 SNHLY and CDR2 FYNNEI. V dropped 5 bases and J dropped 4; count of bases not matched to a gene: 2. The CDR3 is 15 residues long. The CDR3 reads CASSLAGGPTGELFF. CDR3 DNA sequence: TGTGCCAGCAGTCTAGCGGGGGGGCCCACCGGGGAGCTGTTTTTT.

As DNA, the CDR3 is TGTGCCAGCAGTTTTACGGCCGGAGTGGAAGCTTTCTTT. Translated: CASSFTAGVEAFF. The rearrangement uses TRBV27 and TRBJ1-1, with D uncertain. The V gene lost 3 bases and the J gene lost 8 bases, with 13 bases spanning the gap. Germline CDR1 and CDR2: MNHEY and SMNVEV (reference sequence). The CDR3 runs to 13 residues.

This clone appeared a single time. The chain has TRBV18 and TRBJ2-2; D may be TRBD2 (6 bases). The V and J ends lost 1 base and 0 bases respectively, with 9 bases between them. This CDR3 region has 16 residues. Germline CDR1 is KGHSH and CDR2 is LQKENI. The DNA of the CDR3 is TGTGCCAGCTCACCACGGAGGGGTCCGAACACCGGGGAGCTGTTTTTT. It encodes CASSPRRGPNTGELFF.

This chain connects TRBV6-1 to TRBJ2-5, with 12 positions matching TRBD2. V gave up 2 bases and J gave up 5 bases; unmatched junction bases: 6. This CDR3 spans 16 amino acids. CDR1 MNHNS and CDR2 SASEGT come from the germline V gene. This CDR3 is CASSESSGGAGETQYF. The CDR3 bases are TGTGCCAGCAGTGAATCTAGCGGGGGGGCGGGGGAGACCCAGTACTTC.

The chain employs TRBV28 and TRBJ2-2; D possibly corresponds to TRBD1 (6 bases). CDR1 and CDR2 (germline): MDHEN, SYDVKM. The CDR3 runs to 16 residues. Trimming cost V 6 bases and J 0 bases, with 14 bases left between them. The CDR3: CASRQTGTSNTGELFF. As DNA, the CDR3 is TGTGCCAGCAGGCAGACAGGAACGTCGAACACCGGGGAGCTGTTTTTT.

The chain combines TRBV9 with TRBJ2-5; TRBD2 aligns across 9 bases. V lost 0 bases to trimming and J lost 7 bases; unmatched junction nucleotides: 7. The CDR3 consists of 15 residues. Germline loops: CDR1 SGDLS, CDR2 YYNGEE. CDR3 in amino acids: CASSVDPSGAGTQYF. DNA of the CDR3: TGTGCCAGCAGCGTAGATCCTAGCGGGGCGGGGACCCAGTACTTC.